A selection of T cell receptor beta chains follows, all from one sample in a study of STAT3 mutations in large granular lymphocyte leukemia. Profiling relied on immunoSEQ multiplex PCR, and the TCRdb table lists in-frame clones only, not all of them. The sample includes about 9,300 clones, over 75% of them seen just once. The specimen sequenced was peripheral blood mononuclear cells. All receptors derive from a man aged 80 or over with T-cell large granular lymphocyte leukemia. Some clones in this sample may be carry-over from other donors' samples. CDR3s include the opening cysteine and the closing phenylalanine or tryptophan. A D gene is named only where the DNA matches it firmly. Some rows have no size entry. The others give once, few or many, or a class for an expanded clone.

d_call: -
v_call: TRBV25-1
clone_size: -
j_call: TRBJ2-5
cdr3_aa: CASSDWRQETQYF

d_call: TRBD2
v_call: TRBV30
clone_size: -
j_call: TRBJ2-3
cdr3_aa: CAWSAPGGASGYYHTQYF

d_call: -
v_call: TRBV9
clone_size: -
j_call: TRBJ1-3
cdr3_aa: CASSVSGTAVVNTIYF

d_call: -
v_call: TRBV5-8
clone_size: -
j_call: TRBJ2-7
cdr3_aa: CASSSRDRQYF

d_call: -
v_call: TRBV5-1
clone_size: -
j_call: TRBJ2-5
cdr3_aa: CASSLWGRDRETQYF

d_call: TRBD1
v_call: TRBV5-1
clone_size: -
j_call: TRBJ1-6
cdr3_aa: CASSFGTGFESPLHF

d_call: -
v_call: TRBV5-4
clone_size: -
j_call: TRBJ1-6
cdr3_aa: CASSAAGTPLHF

d_call: TRBD1
v_call: TRBV29-1
clone_size: -
j_call: TRBJ1-2
cdr3_aa: CSGGQSNYGYTF

d_call: TRBD1
v_call: TRBV30
clone_size: once
j_call: TRBJ1-2
cdr3_aa: CARDRKNRGYTF

d_call: -
v_call: TRBV2
clone_size: few
j_call: TRBJ1-2
cdr3_aa: CASSPRGYGYTF

d_call: -
v_call: TRBV5-4
clone_size: -
j_call: TRBJ1-6
cdr3_aa: CASSSQRNGSPLHF

d_call: -
v_call: TRBV5-1
clone_size: once
j_call: TRBJ2-3
cdr3_aa: CASSIGSQGADTQYF

d_call: TRBD1
v_call: TRBV5-4
clone_size: once
j_call: TRBJ2-1
cdr3_aa: CASSLRQGSYNEQFF

d_call: -
v_call: TRBV5-1
clone_size: -
j_call: TRBJ2-2
cdr3_aa: CASSLVVAGELFF

d_call: -
v_call: TRBV18
clone_size: -
j_call: TRBJ1-1
cdr3_aa: CASSPIAGLTEAFF

d_call: TRBD1
v_call: TRBV15
clone_size: once
j_call: TRBJ1-2
cdr3_aa: CATSRQGAGGNGYTF

d_call: -
v_call: TRBV5-1
clone_size: once
j_call: TRBJ1-1
cdr3_aa: CASSEYRVNTEAFF

d_call: TRBD1
v_call: TRBV6-5
clone_size: -
j_call: TRBJ1-4
cdr3_aa: CASSYSPGQGGEKLFF

d_call: TRBD2
v_call: TRBV5-4
clone_size: -
j_call: TRBJ2-5
cdr3_aa: CASSATSEETQYF

d_call: TRBD1
v_call: TRBV7-2
clone_size: -
j_call: TRBJ1-2
cdr3_aa: CASSLVVQGYGYTF

d_call: TRBD2
v_call: TRBV7-8
clone_size: -
j_call: TRBJ2-7
cdr3_aa: CASSLATTSGGSYEQYF

d_call: -
v_call: TRBV19
clone_size: -
j_call: TRBJ1-1
cdr3_aa: CASTPLSQNTEAFF

d_call: -
v_call: TRBV27
clone_size: -
j_call: TRBJ2-7
cdr3_aa: CASSLSGENEQYF

d_call: -
v_call: TRBV28
clone_size: -
j_call: TRBJ2-5
cdr3_aa: CASSVQGQETQYF

d_call: -
v_call: TRBV4-3
clone_size: once
j_call: TRBJ2-3
cdr3_aa: CASSQGDGGPSTDTQYF

d_call: TRBD1
v_call: TRBV19
clone_size: -
j_call: TRBJ1-1
cdr3_aa: CASSHGTAPNEAFF

d_call: -
v_call: TRBV27
clone_size: -
j_call: TRBJ1-2
cdr3_aa: CASSLSGESGYTF

d_call: TRBD1
v_call: TRBV5-6
clone_size: -
j_call: TRBJ2-7
cdr3_aa: CASSRSGGDEQYF

d_call: -
v_call: TRBV29-1
clone_size: -
j_call: TRBJ2-7
cdr3_aa: CSVEDSSYEQYF

d_call: -
v_call: TRBV5-4
clone_size: -
j_call: TRBJ1-2
cdr3_aa: CASSLAGTLYGYTF

d_call: -
v_call: TRBV29-1
clone_size: -
j_call: TRBJ2-3
cdr3_aa: CSTTLDLADTQYF

d_call: -
v_call: TRBV5-4
clone_size: -
j_call: TRBJ1-2
cdr3_aa: CASSSFRQSYNYGYTF

d_call: -
v_call: TRBV5-1
clone_size: -
j_call: TRBJ2-1
cdr3_aa: CASSLGGPGDEQFF